The sequence of this TCR beta chain was determined in a study of memory CD4+ T cells and cytomegalovirus serostatus. Study as a whole: This sample comes from healthy Belgian adults, 9 CMV seropositive, about 23 seronegative. Study results and caveats: About 40% of the roughly 160 known CMV-associated TCRbeta sequences appeared in CD4+ memory.

The sort gate was single viable CD3+CD4+CD8-CD45RO+ cells for memory CD4+ T cells. CD4+ T cells were isolated by positive magnetic selection. Notes on this clone: Antigen specificity is unknown.

Sequencing was performed with immunoSEQ multiplex PCR; in TCRdb, only in-frame clones are kept and a portion is missing. The repertoire includes fewer than 50,000 clones, around 78% of them detected once, and about 6% sits in the top ten. The sequenced sample consisted of memory CD4+ T cells from blood. This clonotype was sampled from an adult in good health and CMV-seronegative.

The CDR3 is CATSPRYRGNTEAFF. Written as DNA, the CDR3 is TGTGCCACCAGCCCACGATACAGGGGCAACACTGAAGCTTTCTTT. The chain couples TRBV15 to TRBJ1-1; 7 bases align to TRBD1. The CDR3 is 15 residues long. Trimming cost V 5 bases and J 2 bases; bases outside gene matches: 8. Germline V gives CDR1 LNHNV, CDR2 YYDKDF (reference sequence).